The 19 T cell receptor beta chains below all came from one sample that was sequenced in a study of T cells after yellow fever vaccination. Via MiXCR, TCRdb re-called the 5' RACE reads, giving one row per CDR3 protein. The data show 450,000 to 600,000 distinct CDR3 sequences, about 13% seen once. The specimen comprised PBMCs, sampled on the day of the yellow fever booster vaccination. These receptors were taken from a man younger than 40 who received the YFV17D yellow fever vaccine.

This clonotype has more than one count but fewer than ten. V gene TRBV20-1 combines with J gene TRBJ1-2, with D possibly matching TRBD1 (5 bases). Germline V gives CDR1 DFQATT, CDR2 SNEGSKA (reference sequence). Trimming removed 8 bases from V and 6 bases from J, with 19 bases in between. The CDR3 runs to 13 residues. The CDR3 sequence: CSTASGTRNGYTF. The CDR3 bases are TGCAGTACTGCGTCCGGGACTAGGAATGGCTACACCTTC.

This clonotype was seen a handful of times. The genes are TRBV11-2 and TRBJ2-3; 7 positions agree with TRBD2. After removal of 1 base from V and 10 bases from J, the junction contained 11 bases not matched to a gene. The germline V gene has CDR1 SGHAT and CDR2 FQNNGV. This CDR3 is 15 amino acids long. The CDR3 DNA reads as TGTGCCAGCAGCTTAGGGGGCGGGAGCCTCCCATCGCAGTATTTT. Protein product: CASSLGGGSLPSQYF.

CDR3 bases: TGTGCCAGCAGCCTTGGCGCCGGGACAGGGCCCACCGGGGAGCTGTTTTTT. Its protein product is CASSLGAGTGPTGELFF. The V and J genes are TRBV7-3 and TRBJ2-2; 9 bases line up with TRBD1. V shed 5 bases and J 4 bases; nucleotides not matched to a gene: 11. Germline CDR1 SGHTA, CDR2 FQGTGA. The CDR3 has 17 amino acids.

This clonotype has ten or more counts. V is TRBV29-1 and J is TRBJ2-2; TRBD2 matches at 9 bases. CDR3 length: 15 residues. V gave up 1 base and J gave up 4 bases; unmatched junction bases: 4. CDR1 is SQVTM and CDR2 is ANQGSEA in the germline V gene. The CDR3 is CSVEVSGSSTGELFF. In DNA form, the CDR3 reads TGCAGCGTTGAAGTTAGCGGGAGTAGCACCGGGGAGCTGTTTTTT.

This clonotype showed up just a few times. The genes are TRBV7-8 and TRBJ2-5; D possibly corresponds to TRBD2 (5 bases). This CDR3 has 13 amino acids. Deletions cut 4 bases from V and 2 bases from J, with 8 bases between. Looked up from germline, CDR1 is SGHVS and CDR2 is FQNEAQ. CDR3 residues: CASSSGKQETQYF. The CDR3 DNA reads as TGTGCCAGCAGCTCCGGGAAACAAGAGACCCAGTACTTC.

This clonotype was recorded a few times. The chain employs TRBV15 and TRBJ2-3; D is perhaps TRBD1 (5 bases). The CDR3 loop spans 16 amino acids. Germline V gene sequence: CDR1 LNHNV, CDR2 YYDKDF (reference sequence). Trimming removed 4 bases from V and 3 bases from J, with 17 bases in between. The CDR3 nucleotides read TGTGCCACCAGCAAAGGGGAAGGGGCTACTACAGATACGCAGTATTTT. This gives the protein CATSKGEGATTDTQYF.

CDR3 nucleotides: TGCGCCAGCAGTGAGTCGGTCCTGGGCAGTCACACAGGGACCGGGGAGCTGTTTTTT. Amino acids: CASSESVLGSHTGTGELFF. The chain carries TRBV10-1 and TRBJ2-2; maybe TRBD1 (6 bases). Germline CDR1 is WNHNN and CDR2 is SYGVQD (reference sequence). The V and J ends lost 0 bases and 5 bases respectively, with 22 bases between them. This CDR3 has 19 residues.

As DNA, the CDR3 is TGTGCCAGCAGTCCGCCGGGACCCATCCAAGAGACCCAGTACTTC. Translated: CASSPPGPIQETQYF. The rearrangement joins TRBV6-1 to TRBJ2-5; perhaps D is TRBD1 or TRBD2 (5 bases each). Trimming removed 5 bases at V and 1 base at J, with 14 bases between. The CDR3 has 15 residues. The germline CDR1 and CDR2 sequences are MNHNS and SASEGT.

This clonotype was detected only a few times. The chain employs TRBV6-1 and TRBJ1-4; perhaps TRBD1 as D (6 bases). The germline gives CDR1 MNHNS, CDR2 SASEGT. Trimming left V 7 bases short and J 8 bases short, with 14 bases between. The CDR3 length is 13 residues. CDR3 loop: CASMYLGAEKLFF. CDR3 DNA sequence: TGTGCCAGCATGTACCTGGGGGCGGAAAAACTGTTTTTT.

This chain joins TRBV7-9 and TRBJ1-5; D is undetermined. CDR3 length: 13 amino acids. Germline loops: CDR1 SEHNR, CDR2 FQNEAQ (reference sequence). Trimming pared 3 bases from V and 3 bases from J, leaving 6 bases between. This CDR3 is CASSFGFNQPQHF. CDR3 coding DNA: TGTGCCAGCAGCTTCGGGTTCAATCAGCCCCAGCATTTT.

The gene calls are TRBV12-3 or TRBV12-4 and TRBJ2-7; a possible D gene is TRBD1 (5 bases). This CDR3 contains 13 residues. Between the trimmed V and J ends, which lost 1 base and 7 bases, there was a span of 11 bases. CDR3 nucleotide sequence: TGTGCCAGCAGTTTAGGGACAATTCCAGAGCAGTACTTC. It yields the protein CASSLGTIPEQYF.

The gene calls are TRBV4-3 and TRBJ2-4; D is uncertain. V lost 1 base and J 8 bases, leaving 12 bases between the germline ends. Germline V lookup: CDR1 LGHNA, CDR2 YSLEER. The CDR3 length is 14 residues. The CDR3 reads CASSQAASRDIQYF. In DNA, the CDR3 is TGCGCCAGCAGCCAAGCGGCCAGTAGGGACATTCAGTACTTC.

The V gene is TRBV10-2, the J gene TRBJ2-2, with D hard to call. The V end was cut by 2 bases, the J end by 6 bases, with 13 bases between. Germline V gene sequence: CDR1 WSHSY, CDR2 SAAADI. The CDR3 contains 15 residues. CDR3 in amino acids: CASSEIGSRSGELFF. The CDR3 bases are TGCGCCAGCAGTGAGATAGGTTCCAGATCCGGGGAGCTGTTTTTT.

This clonotype was observed a handful of times. The gene calls are TRBV10-3 and TRBJ2-6, with a possible D match to TRBD1 (6 bases). The germline V gene has CDR1 ENHRY and CDR2 SYGVKD. V lost 8 bases and J 2 bases, leaving 10 bases between the germline ends. The CDR3 has 14 residues. The CDR3 DNA is TGTGCCATCCGGACAGAGACTGGGGCCAACGTCCTGACTTTC. This translates into CAIRTETGANVLTF.

The chain carries TRBV20-1 and TRBJ2-1; D is unclear. This CDR3 contains 11 residues. The germline V and J ends were trimmed by 3 bases and 9 bases, with 9 bases remaining between them. Germline V CDR1 and CDR2: DFQATT, SNEGSKA (reference sequence). CDR3 sequence (DNA): TGCAGTGCTAGTGGCGGCGGTGAGCAGTTCTTC. Translated, it gives CSASGGGEQFF.

This clonotype was counted a few times. The chain employs TRBV29-1 and TRBJ1-1; 7 bases are shared with TRBD1. The V gene's germline CDR1 is SQVTM and CDR2 ANQGSEA. The CDR3 length is 12 residues. The CDR3 protein is CSADRANTEAFF. DNA for the CDR3: TGCAGTGCCGACAGGGCGAACACTGAAGCTTTCTTT.

This clonotype was seen a few times. This chain links TRBV7-8 with TRBJ2-5; 7 bases align to TRBD1. CDR3 length equals 15 residues. Germline V CDR1 and CDR2: SGHVS, FQNEAQ. V trimming: 5 bases; J trimming: 2 bases; junction bases outside the gene matches: 8. This CDR3 is CASSGRQGSQETQYF. CDR3 DNA: TGTGCCAGCAGCGGACGACAGGGATCACAAGAGACCCAGTACTTC. The full variable domain, rest sourced from reference TRBV7-8 and TRBJ2-5, is GAGVSQSPRYKVAKRGQDVALRCDPISGHVSLFWYQQALGQGPEFLTYFQNEAQLDKSGLPSDRFFAERPEGSVSTLKIQRTQQEDSAVYLCASSGRQGSQETQYFGPGTRLLVL.

The chain employs TRBV9 and TRBJ1-1, with TRBD1 as a possible D gene (6 bases). Germline CDR1 is SGDLS and CDR2 is YYNGEE. V dropped 5 bases and J dropped 2 bases, with 10 bases sitting between them. This CDR3 is built from 13 residues. This chain's CDR3 is CASRPGTNTEAFF. The CDR3 region has the DNA TGTGCCAGCAGACCGGGGACAAACACTGAAGCTTTCTTT.

This clonotype was observed many times. The chain links TRBV24-1 to TRBJ2-3, with D possibly being TRBD1 (6 bases). V lost 5 bases and J lost 0, with 14 bases in between. CDR1 is KGHDR, CDR2 SFDVKD, per germline. The CDR3 totals 16 residues. The CDR3 loop is CATSGGQGRSTDTQYF. As DNA, the CDR3 is TGTGCCACCAGTGGGGGACAAGGACGTAGCACAGATACGCAGTATTTT.